This entry describes one TCR beta chain. What it binds is unknown. The entry originates in a study of blood T cells in healthy people across ages. Study outcomes and limitations: In these data, TCR beta diversity tracked strongly with naive T cell percentage. With donor CMV status unknown, expanded clonotype changes were possibly confounded. Both naive CD4+ cell counts and diversity were greater in long-lived donors than in aged donors.

V was cut by 3 bases and J by 0 bases, with 24 bases left in between. This CDR3 contains 20 residues. Sample-barcoded 5' priming and a J-beta primer mix drove a second PCR of 7 to 11 cycles. Tags on each cDNA molecule came from a template-switch adaptor with 12 random nucleotides. TCRdb reprocessed the 5' RACE reads via MiXCR and lists one record per CDR3 protein. The data contain some 1.5 million distinct CDR3 sequences, 28% of them singletons. The sequence derives from a woman aged 30 to 39 in good health. The gene calls are TRBV12-3 or TRBV12-4 and TRBJ1-5, with D tentatively TRBD1 (5 bases). What was sequenced was blood. The CDR3 DNA is TGTGCCAGCAGTTTTAGGTCGTTTCTTCGGGGCGTGGATAGCAATCAGCCCCAGCATTTT. It translates to CASSFRSFLRGVDSNQPQHF.